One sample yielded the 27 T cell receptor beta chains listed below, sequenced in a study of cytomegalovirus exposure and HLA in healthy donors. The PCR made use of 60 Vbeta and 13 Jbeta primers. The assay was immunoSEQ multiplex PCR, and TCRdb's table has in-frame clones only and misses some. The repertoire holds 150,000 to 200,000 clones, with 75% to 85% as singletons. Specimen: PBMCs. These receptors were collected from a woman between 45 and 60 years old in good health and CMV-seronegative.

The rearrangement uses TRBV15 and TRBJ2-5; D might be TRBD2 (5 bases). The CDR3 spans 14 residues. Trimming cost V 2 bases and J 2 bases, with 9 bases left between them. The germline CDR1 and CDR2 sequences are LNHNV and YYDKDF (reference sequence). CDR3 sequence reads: CATSRTREQETQYF. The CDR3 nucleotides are TGTGCCACCAGCAGAACCCGGGAACAAGAGACCCAGTACTTC.

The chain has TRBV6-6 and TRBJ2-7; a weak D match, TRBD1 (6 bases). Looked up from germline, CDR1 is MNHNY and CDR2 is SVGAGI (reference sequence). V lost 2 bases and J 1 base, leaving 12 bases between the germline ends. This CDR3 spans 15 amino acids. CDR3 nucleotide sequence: TGTGCCAGCAGTTACGGGCAGGGGAAATCCTACGAGCAGTACTTC. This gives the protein CASSYGQGKSYEQYF.

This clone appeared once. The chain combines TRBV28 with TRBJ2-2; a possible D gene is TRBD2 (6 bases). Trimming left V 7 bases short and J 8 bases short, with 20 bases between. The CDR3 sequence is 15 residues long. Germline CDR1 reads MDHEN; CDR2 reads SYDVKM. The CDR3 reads CASTHLRGGPGELFF. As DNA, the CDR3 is TGTGCCAGCACGCACCTTAGGGGAGGTCCTGGGGAGCTGTTTTTT.

CDR3 DNA sequence: TGTGCCAGCAGCACAAAGCCAGGGACTAGCGGTGCCTACGAGCAGTACTTC. This codes for CASSTKPGTSGAYEQYF. V gene TRBV21-1 combines with J gene TRBJ2-7; TRBD2, as called in the table, went unchecked against the DNA. TRBV21-1 is classified as a pseudogene. The CDR3 has 17 amino acids.

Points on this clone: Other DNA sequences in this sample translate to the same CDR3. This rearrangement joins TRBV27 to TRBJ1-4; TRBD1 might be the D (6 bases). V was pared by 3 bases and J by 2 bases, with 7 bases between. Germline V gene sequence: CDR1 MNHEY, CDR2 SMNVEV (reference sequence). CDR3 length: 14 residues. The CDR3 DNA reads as TGTGCCAGCAGTTTGCAGGGGACTAATGAAAAACTGTTTTTT. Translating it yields CASSLQGTNEKLFF. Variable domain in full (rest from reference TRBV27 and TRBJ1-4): EAQVTQNPRYLITVTGKKLTVTCSQNMNHEYMSWYRQDPGLGLRQIYYSMNVEVTDKGDVPEGYKVSRKEKRNFPLILESPSPNQTSLYFCASSLQGTNEKLFFGSGTQLSVL.

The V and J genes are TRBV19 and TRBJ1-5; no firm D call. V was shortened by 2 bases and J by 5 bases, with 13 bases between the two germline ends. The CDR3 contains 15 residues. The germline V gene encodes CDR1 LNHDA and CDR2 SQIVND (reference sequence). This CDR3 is CASSILPGAYQPQHF. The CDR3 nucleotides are TGTGCCAGTAGTATACTACCGGGAGCCTATCAGCCCCAGCATTTT. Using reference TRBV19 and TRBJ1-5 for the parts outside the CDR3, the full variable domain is DGGITQSPKYLFRKEGQNVTLSCEQNLNHDAMYWYRQDPGQGLRLIYYSQIVNDFQKGDIAEGYSVSREKKESFPLTVTSAQKNPTAFYLCASSILPGAYQPQHFGDGTRLSIL.

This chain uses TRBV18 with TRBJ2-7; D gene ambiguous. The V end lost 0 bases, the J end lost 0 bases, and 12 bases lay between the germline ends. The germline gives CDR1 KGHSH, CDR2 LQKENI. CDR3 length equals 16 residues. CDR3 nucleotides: TGTGCCAGCTCACCACCACACGGGTCTACCTCCTACGAGCAGTACTTC. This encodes CASSPPHGSTSYEQYF.

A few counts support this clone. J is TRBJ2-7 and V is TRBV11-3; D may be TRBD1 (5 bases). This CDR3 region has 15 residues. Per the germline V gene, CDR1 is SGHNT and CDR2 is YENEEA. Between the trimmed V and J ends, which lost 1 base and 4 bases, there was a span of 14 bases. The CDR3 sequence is CASSLGGKGAYEQYF. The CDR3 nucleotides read TGTGCCAGCAGCTTAGGGGGAAAAGGGGCTTACGAGCAGTACTTC.

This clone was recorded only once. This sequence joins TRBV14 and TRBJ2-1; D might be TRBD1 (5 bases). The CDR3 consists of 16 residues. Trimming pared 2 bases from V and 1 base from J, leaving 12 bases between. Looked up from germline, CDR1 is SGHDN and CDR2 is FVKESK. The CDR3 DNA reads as TGTGCCAGCAGCCAATTCCCAGGGCCTTCCTACAATGAGCAGTTCTTC. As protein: CASSQFPGPSYNEQFF.

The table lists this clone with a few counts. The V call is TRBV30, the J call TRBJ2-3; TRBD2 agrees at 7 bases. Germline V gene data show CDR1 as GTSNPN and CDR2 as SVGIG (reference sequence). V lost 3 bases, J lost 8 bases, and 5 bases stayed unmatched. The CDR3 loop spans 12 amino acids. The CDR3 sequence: CAWRERLATQYF. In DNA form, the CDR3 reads TGTGCCTGGAGGGAAAGACTAGCTACGCAGTATTTT.

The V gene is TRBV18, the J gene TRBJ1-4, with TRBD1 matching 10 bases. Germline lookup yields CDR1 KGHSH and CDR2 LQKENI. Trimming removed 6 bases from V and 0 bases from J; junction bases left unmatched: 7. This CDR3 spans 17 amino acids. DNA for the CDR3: TGTGCCAGCTCGCTGGGACAGGGGAAGACAACTAATGAAAAACTGTTTTTT. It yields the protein CASSLGQGKTTNEKLFF.

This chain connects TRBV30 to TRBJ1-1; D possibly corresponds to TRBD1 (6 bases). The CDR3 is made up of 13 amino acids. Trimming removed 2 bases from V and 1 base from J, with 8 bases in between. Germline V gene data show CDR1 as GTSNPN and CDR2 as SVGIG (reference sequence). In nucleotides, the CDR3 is TGTGCCTGGAGTTCGACAGGGAACACTGAAGCTTTCTTT. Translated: CAWSSTGNTEAFF. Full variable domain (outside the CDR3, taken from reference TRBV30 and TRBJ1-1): SQTIHQWPATLVQPVGSPLSLECTVEGTSNPNLYWYRQAAGRGLQLLFYSVGIGQISSEVPQNLSASRPQDRQFILSSKKLLLSDSGFYLCAWSSTGNTEAFFGQGTRLTVV.

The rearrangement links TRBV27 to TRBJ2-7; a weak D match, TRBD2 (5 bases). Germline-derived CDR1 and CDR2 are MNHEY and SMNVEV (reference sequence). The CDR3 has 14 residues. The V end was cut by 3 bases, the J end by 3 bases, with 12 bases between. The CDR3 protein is CASSFRVGGYEQYF. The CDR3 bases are TGTGCCAGCAGTTTTCGGGTCGGAGGCTACGAGCAGTACTTC.

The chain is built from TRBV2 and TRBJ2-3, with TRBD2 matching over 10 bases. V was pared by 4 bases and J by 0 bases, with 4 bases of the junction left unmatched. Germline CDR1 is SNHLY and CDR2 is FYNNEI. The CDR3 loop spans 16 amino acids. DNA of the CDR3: TGTGCCAGCAGTGCGACTAGCGGGCCTAGCACAGATACGCAGTATTTT. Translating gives CASSATSGPSTDTQYF.

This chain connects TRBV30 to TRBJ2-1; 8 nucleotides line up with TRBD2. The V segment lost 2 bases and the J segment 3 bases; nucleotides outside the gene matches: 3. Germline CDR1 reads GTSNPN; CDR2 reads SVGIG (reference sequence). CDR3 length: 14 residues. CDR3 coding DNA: TGTGCCTGGAGTCCTAGCGGGTACTACAATGAGCAGTTCTTC. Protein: CAWSPSGYYNEQFF.

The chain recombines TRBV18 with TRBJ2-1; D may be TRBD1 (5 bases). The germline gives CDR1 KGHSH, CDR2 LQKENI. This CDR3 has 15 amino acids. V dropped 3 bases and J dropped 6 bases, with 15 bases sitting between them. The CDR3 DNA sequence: TGTGCCAGCTCACCGAGAAGGGGCCGTAGCAATGAGCAGTTCTTC. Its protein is CASSPRRGRSNEQFF.

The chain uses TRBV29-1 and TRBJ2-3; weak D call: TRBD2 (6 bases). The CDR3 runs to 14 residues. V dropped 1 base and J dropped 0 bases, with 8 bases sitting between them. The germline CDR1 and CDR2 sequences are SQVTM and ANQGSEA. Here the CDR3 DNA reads TGCAGCGTTGAAGGGGGACTGAGCACAGATACGCAGTATTTT. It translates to CSVEGGLSTDTQYF.

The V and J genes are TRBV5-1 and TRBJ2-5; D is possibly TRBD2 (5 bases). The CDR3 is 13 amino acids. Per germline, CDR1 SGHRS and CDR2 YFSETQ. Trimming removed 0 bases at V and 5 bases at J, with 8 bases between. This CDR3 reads CASSLVGSETQYF. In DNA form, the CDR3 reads TGCGCCAGCAGCTTGGTAGGGAGTGAGACCCAGTACTTC.

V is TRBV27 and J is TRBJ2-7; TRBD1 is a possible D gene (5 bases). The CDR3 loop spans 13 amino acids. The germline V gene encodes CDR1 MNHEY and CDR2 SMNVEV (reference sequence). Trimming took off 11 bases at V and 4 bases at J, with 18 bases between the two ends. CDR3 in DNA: TGTGCCGCAGGGCAGGGAAGGTGGTACGAGCAGTACTTC. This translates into CAAGQGRWYEQYF.

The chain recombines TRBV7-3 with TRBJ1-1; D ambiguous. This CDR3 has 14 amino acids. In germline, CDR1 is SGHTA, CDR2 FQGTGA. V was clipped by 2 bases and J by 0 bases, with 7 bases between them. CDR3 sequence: CASSLGLMNTEAFF. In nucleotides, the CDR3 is TGTGCCAGCAGCTTAGGGCTCATGAACACTGAAGCTTTCTTT.

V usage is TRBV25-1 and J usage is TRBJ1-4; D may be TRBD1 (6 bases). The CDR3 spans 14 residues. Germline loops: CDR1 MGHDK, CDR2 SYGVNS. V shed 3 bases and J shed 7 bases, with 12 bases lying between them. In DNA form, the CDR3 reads TGTGCCAGCAGTGAGGCAGGGACATCTGAAAAACTGTTTTTT. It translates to CASSEAGTSEKLFF.

CDR3 sequence (DNA): TGTGCCAGCAGCTTGGTGGGGCGGTCGAACACTGAAGCTTTCTTT. Its translation is CASSLVGRSNTEAFF. The chain employs TRBV5-6 and TRBJ1-1; possible D gene TRBD1, 5 bases. This CDR3 region has 15 residues. Between the trimmed V and J ends, which lost 0 bases and 1 base, there was a span of 10 bases. The V gene's germline CDR1 is SGHDT and CDR2 YYEEEE. The full variable domain, its missing parts supplied by reference TRBV5-6 and TRBJ1-1, is DAGVTQSPTHLIKTRGQQVTLRCSPKSGHDTVSWYQQALGQGPQFIFQYYEEEERQRGNFPDRFSGHQFPNYSSELNVNALLLGDSALYLCASSLVGRSNTEAFFGQGTRLTVV.

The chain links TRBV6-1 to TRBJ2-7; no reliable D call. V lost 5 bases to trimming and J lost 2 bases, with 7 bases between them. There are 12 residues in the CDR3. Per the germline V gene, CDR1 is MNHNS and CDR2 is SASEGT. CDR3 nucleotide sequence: TGTGCCAGCAGTTATCGGGCCTACGAGCAGTACTTC. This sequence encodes CASSYRAYEQYF.

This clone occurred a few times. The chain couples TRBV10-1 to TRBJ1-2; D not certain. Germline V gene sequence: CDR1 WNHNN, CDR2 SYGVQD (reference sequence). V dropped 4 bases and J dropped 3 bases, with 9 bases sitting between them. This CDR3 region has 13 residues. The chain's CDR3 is CASSVLTDYGYTF. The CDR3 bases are TGCGCCAGCAGTGTATTAACAGACTATGGCTACACCTTC.

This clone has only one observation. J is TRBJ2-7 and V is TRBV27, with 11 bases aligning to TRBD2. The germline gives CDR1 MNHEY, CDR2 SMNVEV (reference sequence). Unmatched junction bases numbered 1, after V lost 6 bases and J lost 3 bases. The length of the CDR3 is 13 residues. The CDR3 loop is CASRLAGDYEQYF. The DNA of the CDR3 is TGTGCCAGCAGACTAGCGGGAGACTACGAGCAGTACTTC.

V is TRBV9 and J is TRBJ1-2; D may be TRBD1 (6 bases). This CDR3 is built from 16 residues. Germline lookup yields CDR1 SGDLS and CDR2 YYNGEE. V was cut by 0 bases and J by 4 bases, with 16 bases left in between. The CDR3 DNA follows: TGTGCCAGCAGCGTAGATCGGGGGGCCCAGGGCTATGGCTACACCTTC. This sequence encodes CASSVDRGAQGYGYTF.

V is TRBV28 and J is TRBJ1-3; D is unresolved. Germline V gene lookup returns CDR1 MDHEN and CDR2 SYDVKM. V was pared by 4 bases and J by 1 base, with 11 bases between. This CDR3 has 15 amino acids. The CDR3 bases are TGTGCCAGCAGTTCCGACCCCGGGTCTGGAAACACCATATATTTT. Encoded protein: CASSSDPGSGNTIYF.